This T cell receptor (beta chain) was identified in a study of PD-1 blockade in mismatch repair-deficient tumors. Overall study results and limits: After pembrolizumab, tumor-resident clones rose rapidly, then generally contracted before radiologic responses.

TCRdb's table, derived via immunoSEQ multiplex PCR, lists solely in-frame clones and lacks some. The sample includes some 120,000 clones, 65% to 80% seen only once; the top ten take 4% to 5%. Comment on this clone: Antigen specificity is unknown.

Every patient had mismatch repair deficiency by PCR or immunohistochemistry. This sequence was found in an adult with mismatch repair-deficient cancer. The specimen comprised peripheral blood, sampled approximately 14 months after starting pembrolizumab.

CDR3 sequence reads: CASSLTSGKGTGELFF. In DNA, the CDR3 is TGTGCCAGCAGCCTAACTAGCGGGAAAGGCACCGGGGAGCTGTTTTTT. The rearrangement joins TRBV4-2 to TRBJ2-2, with TRBD2 matching over 10 bases. Per germline, CDR1 LGHNA and CDR2 YNFKEQ. V was clipped by 4 bases and J by 4 bases; unmatched bases: 6. This CDR3 is 16 amino acids long.